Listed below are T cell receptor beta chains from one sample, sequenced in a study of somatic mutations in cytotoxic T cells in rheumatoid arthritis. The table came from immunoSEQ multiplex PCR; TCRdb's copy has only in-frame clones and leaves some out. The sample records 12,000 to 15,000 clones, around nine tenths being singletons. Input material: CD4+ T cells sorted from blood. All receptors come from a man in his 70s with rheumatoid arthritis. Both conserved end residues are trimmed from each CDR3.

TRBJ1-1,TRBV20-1,SAREDTEAF
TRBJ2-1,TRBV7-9,ASSSGYAYNEQF
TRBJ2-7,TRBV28,ASSAGSSGPLEQY
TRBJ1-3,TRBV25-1,ASSVSVLSGNTIY
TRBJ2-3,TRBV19,ASAGPGEGTDTQY
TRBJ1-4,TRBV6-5,ASRGTATNEKLF
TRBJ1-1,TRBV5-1,ASSLEVPFGEAF
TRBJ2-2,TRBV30,AWIAGGFTGELF
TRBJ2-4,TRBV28,ASSFQGGDIQY
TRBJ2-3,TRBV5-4,ASSLPGPTDTQY
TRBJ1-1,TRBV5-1,ASRTGENTEAF
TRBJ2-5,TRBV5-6,ASSLVVSHKRETQY
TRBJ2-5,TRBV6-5,ASSRTEQETQY
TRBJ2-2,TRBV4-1,ASSEVQGAYDTGELF
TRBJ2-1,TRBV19,ASGTSWDNEQF
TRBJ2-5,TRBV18,ASSPRGGREDETQY
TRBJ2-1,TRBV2,ASSATSELGEQF
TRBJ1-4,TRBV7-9,ASSFRGDEKLF
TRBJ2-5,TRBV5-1,ASSRGDPQETQY
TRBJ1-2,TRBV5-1,ASSLEGGLFTDGYT
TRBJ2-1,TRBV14,ASSPLGPKRDEQF
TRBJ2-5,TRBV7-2,ASSRRGWETQY
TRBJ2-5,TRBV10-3,ASQSGEQETQY
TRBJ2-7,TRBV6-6,ASSPSDRARYEQY
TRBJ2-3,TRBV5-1,ASSLAADPGTDTQY
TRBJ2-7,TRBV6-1,ASSPPGVGYEQY
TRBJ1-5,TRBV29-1,SVTGGNSNQPQH
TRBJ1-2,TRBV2,ASGRQGGYGYT
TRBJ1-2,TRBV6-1,ASSRDSTVGYGYT
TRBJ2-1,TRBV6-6,ASSYYGGPENEQF
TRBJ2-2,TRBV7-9,ASSLGGTGDGELF